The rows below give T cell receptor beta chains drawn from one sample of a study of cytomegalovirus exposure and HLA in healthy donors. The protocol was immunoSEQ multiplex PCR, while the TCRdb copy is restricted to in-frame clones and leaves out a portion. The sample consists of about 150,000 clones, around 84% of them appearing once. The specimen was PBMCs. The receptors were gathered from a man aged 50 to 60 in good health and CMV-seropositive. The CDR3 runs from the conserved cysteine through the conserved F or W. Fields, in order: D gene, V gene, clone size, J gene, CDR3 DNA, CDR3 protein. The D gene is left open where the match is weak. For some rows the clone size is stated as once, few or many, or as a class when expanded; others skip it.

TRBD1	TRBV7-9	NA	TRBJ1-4	TGTGCCAGCAGCCCATCCGGGACAGCAAATGAAAAACTGTTTTTT	CASSPSGTANEKLFF
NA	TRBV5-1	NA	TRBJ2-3	TGCGCCAGCAGCTTGGCCGGGTACAAGAGCGGAGATACGCAGTATTTT	CASSLAGYKSGDTQYF
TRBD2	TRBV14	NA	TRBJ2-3	TGTGCCAGCAGCCCCTCGGGGGGGCTAGTAGGTGCAGATACGCAGTATTTT	CASSPSGGLVGADTQYF
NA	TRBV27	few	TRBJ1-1	TGTGCCAGCAGTATGACAGGTTCGAACACTGAAGCTTTCTTT	CASSMTGSNTEAFF
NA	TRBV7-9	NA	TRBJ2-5	TGTGCCAGCAGCCCTCGTACTTTTCAAGAGACCCAGTACTTC	CASSPRTFQETQYF
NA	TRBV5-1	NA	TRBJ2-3	TGCGCCAGCATCGGCGGGACAGTCACAGATACGCAGTATTTT	CASIGGTVTDTQYF
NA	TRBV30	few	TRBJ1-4	TGTGCCTGGAGTGCGCGTGAGGAAAAACTGTTTTTT	CAWSAREEKLFF
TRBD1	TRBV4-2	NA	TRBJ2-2	TGTGCCAGCAGCCAGGGAACAGGGGGCTATTTCGGGGAGCTGTTTTTT	CASSQGTGGYFGELFF
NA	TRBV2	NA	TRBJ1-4	TGTGCCAGCAGGGCGGCTGCAACTAATGAAAAACTGTTTTTT	CASRAAATNEKLFF
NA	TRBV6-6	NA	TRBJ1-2	TGTGCCAGCAGCGAGGGTAACTATGGCTACACCTTC	CASSEGNYGYTF
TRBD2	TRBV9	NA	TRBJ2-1	TGTGCCAGCAGCGTAGACGGGACTAAGAACAATGAGCAGTTCTTC	CASSVDGTKNNEQFF
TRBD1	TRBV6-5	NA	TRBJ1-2	TGTGCCAGCAGTACCTTGACAGGGGGTGGCTATGGCTACACCTTC	CASSTLTGGGYGYTF
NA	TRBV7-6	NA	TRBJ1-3	TGTGCCAGCAGCCGAGGTCCAGGGTACTCTGGAAACACCATATATTTT	CASSRGPGYSGNTIYF
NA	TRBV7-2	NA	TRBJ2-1	TGTGCCACCTCGATTACAATGTTGCAGTTCTTC	CATSITMLQFF
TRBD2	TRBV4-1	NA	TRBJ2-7	TGCGCCAGCAGCCCCCGGGGGGGGCCCTCCTACGAGCAGTACTTC	CASSPRGGPSYEQYF
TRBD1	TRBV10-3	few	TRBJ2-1	TGTGCCATCGGGGGACAGGGGGCCGAAATGGAGCAGTTCTTC	CAIGGQGAEMEQFF
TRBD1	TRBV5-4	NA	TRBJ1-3	TGTGCCAGCAGCTCTCCAGGGGGCTCTGGAAACACCATATATTTT	CASSSPGGSGNTIYF
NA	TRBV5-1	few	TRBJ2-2	TGCGCCAGCAGCTTGGTACTGGGGCTCGGCGGGGAGCTGTTTTTT	CASSLVLGLGGELFF
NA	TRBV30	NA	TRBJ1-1	TGTGCCTGGAGTCAGGGCGGAGCTGAAGCTTTCTTT	CAWSQGGAEAFF
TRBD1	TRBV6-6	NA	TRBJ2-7	TGTGCCAGCAGTTACCCCAAGGGGGCGAGCTCCTACGAGCAGTACTTC	CASSYPKGASSYEQYF
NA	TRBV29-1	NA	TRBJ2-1	TGCAGCGTTGAAATGGGTTCCGGGGATGAGCAGTTCTTC	CSVEMGSGDEQFF
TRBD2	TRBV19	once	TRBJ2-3	TGTGCCAGTACGGACGGGGGGGCCGTCGATACGCAGTATTTT	CASTDGGAVDTQYF
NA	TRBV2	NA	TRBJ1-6	TGTGCCAGCACCGGGACACTTAATTCACCCCTCCACTTT	CASTGTLNSPLHF
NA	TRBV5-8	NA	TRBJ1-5	TGTGCCAGCAGCGAACAGGGATCTCGCAATCAGCCCCAGCATTTT	CASSEQGSRNQPQHF
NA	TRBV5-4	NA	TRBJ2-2	TGTGCCAGCAGCCTTAGAAACACCGGGGAGCTGTTTTTT	CASSLRNTGELFF
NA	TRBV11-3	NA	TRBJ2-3	TGTGCCAGCAGCCAGAGCGGAAACACAGATACGCAGTATTTT	CASSQSGNTDTQYF
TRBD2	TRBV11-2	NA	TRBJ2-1	TGTGCCAGCAGGTGGAGAGGTTTGGCTAGCGGGGGTAACAATGAGCAGTTCTTC	CASRWRGLASGGNNEQFF
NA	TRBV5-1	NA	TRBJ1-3	TGCGCCAGCACCCCAGGGACTCCTGGAAACACCATATATTTT	CASTPGTPGNTIYF
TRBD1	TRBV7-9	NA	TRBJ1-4	TGTGCCAGCGCATGGGACAGGGACCCGGGGGAAAAACTGTTTTTT	CASAWDRDPGEKLFF
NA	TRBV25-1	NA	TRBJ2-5	TGTGCCAGCAGTGAATCAAGACTGCTAGAGACCCAGTACTTC	CASSESRLLETQYF
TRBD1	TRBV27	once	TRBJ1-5	TGTGCCAGCAGCTGGGGACAGGGGGCAGGTCAGCCCCAGCATTTT	CASSWGQGAGQPQHF
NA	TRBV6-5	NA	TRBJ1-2	TGTGCCAGCATCAATCGGGGGGGGCCCGGCGGCTACACCTTC	CASINRGGPGGYTF
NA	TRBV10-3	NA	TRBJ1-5	TGTGCCATCAGCGAGGGATTCGGGAGCAATCAGCCCCAGCATTTT	CAISEGFGSNQPQHF
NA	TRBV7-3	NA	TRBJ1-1	TGTGCCAGCAGCCACCAGCGGGACACTGAAGCTTTCTTT	CASSHQRDTEAFF
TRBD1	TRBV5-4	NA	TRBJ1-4	TGTGCCAGCACCCCGGGACAGGGGGCGAAAAAACTGTTTTTT	CASTPGQGAKKLFF
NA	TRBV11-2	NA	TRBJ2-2	TGTGCCAGCAGCGGAAGGGGGACCGGGGAGCTGTTTTTT	CASSGRGTGELFF
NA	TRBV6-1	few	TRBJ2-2	TGTGCCAGCAGTGTATCGGGAGTCACCGGGGAGCTGTTTTTT	CASSVSGVTGELFF
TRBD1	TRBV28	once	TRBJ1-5	TGTGCCAGCAGTCTCCCGGGACAGATAAATCAGCCCCAGCATTTT	CASSLPGQINQPQHF
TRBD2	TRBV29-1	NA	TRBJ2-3	TGCAGCGCCCACGTGGCGGGAGCGCCAGATACGCAGTATTTT	CSAHVAGAPDTQYF
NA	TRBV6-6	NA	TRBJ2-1	TGTGCCAGCAGTTACTCGAGCGGTTACAATGAGCAGTTCTTC	CASSYSSGYNEQFF
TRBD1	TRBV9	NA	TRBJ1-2	TGTGCCAGCAGCGTGGGGCCCCGAGGACAGGGGGATGGCTACACCTTC	CASSVGPRGQGDGYTF
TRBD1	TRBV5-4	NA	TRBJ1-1	TGTGCCAGCAGCAGCGACAGGGGCGAGAACACTGAAGCTTTCTTT	CASSSDRGENTEAFF
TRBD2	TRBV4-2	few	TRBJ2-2	TGTGCCAGCAGCCAAGATGACGAGCGGGAGGGCCTAGTCGGGGAGCTGTTTTTT	CASSQDDEREGLVGELFF
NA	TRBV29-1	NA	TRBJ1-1	TGCAGCGTTGCCGGGGAGAACACTGAAGCTTTCTTT	CSVAGENTEAFF
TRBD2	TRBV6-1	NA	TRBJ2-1	TGTGCCAGCAGTGAAGCGCTACTAGCGGGAGAGATTTTGGGGAATGAGCAGTTCTTC	CASSEALLAGEILGNEQFF
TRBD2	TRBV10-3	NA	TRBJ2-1	TGTGCCATCAGTGATCCCGATGTTGTGTTAGCGGGGCAATCCTACAATGAGCAGTTCTTC	CAISDPDVVLAGQSYNEQFF
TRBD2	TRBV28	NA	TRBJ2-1	TGTGCCAGCAGTAACGCTGGAGCGGGAGGCAATGAGCAGTTCTTC	CASSNAGAGGNEQFF
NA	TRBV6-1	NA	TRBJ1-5	TGTGCCAGCTGGGTGAACAGGGCCCCCGATCAGCCCCAGCATTTT	CASWVNRAPDQPQHF
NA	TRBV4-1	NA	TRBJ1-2	TGCGCCAGCAGCCAACCAAGGGGCGCGTATGGCTACACCTTC	CASSQPRGAYGYTF
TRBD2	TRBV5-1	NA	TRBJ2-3	TGCGCCAGCAGCTTCGGGGGGGCCGCAGATACGCAGTATTTT	CASSFGGAADTQYF
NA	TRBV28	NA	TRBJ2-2	TGTGCCAGCAGTTTGAGTAACACCGGGGAGCTGTTTTTT	CASSLSNTGELFF
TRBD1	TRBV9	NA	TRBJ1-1	TGTGCCAGCAGCCTAACAGGGGACACTGAAGCTTTCTTT	CASSLTGDTEAFF
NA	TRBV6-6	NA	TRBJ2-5	TGTGCCAGCAGTTACGGGCGTGGAACGGCGGGGGAGACCCAGTACTTC	CASSYGRGTAGETQYF